This entry features one T cell receptor (beta chain) sequence. Sequencing used immunoSEQ multiplex PCR; TCRdb keeps in-frame clones, though not all of them. The data show 90,000 to 120,000 clones, 75% to 95% seen once. This specimen comes from a study of blood T cell repertoires in COVID-19. This CDR3 has 16 residues. Germline CDR1 reads MNHEY; CDR2 reads SVGEGT. V lost 6 bases and J 5 bases, leaving 19 bases between the germline ends. This clonotype originated in a young woman with acute or convalescent COVID-19. The chain uses TRBV6-2 or TRBV6-3 and TRBJ1-4, with a tentative D call TRBD1 (6 bases). Sequenced material: peripheral blood. In nucleotides, the CDR3 is TGTGCCAGCAGCCCAGCGGGACACCAGTTAAATGAAAAACTGTTTTTT. Protein: CASSPAGHQLNEKLFF.